This T cell receptor (beta chain) was profiled in a study of cytomegalovirus exposure and HLA in healthy donors. Generated by immunoSEQ multiplex PCR, the TCRdb table keeps only in-frame clones and is missing some. This table holds about 200,000 clones, roughly 82% found once. Germline CDR1 and CDR2: SQVTM and ANQGSEA. Trimming took 4 bases from V and 6 from J; bases not matched to a gene: 4. This CDR3 has 13 residues. This sequence joins TRBV29-1 and TRBJ2-5; 11 bases are a match to TRBD1. The sample consisted of PBMCs. The TCR was taken from a woman aged 30 to 39 in good health and CMV-seropositive. The DNA of the CDR3 is TGCAGCGTTGGGACAGGGGGCGAGAAGACCCAGTACTTC. Its protein is CSVGTGGEKTQYF.